This T cell receptor (beta chain) comes out of a study of tumor-infiltrating lymphocytes in primary liver carcinoma (dated by TCRdb to about 2017). Broadly, across the study: Between November 2015 and early 2016, about five patients in China with histopathologically diagnosed primary liver carcinoma had surgical resection. The five patients, three men and two women aged 30 to 69 years, had hepatocellular carcinoma (four) or combined HCC and intrahepatic cholangiocarcinoma (one). The five patients had tumors of stage T1-T3 N0M0, with maximum diameters ranging from about 4.2 to 10 cm. Each sample produced roughly 3.65 to 8 million productive TCRbeta reads, and read depth showed no significant difference between tissue types. For each liver tumor, the study sampled five regions along with adjacent normal tissue and blood, and applied TCRbeta repertoire sequencing, expression microarrays and whole-exome sequencing. A total of approximately 35 specimens from 5 patients underwent TCRbeta repertoire sequencing, comprising some 25 tumor regions, 5 adjacent noncancerous liver tissues and 5 peripheral blood samples. Reproducibility between technical replicate repertoires was high, with correlation coefficients above 0.95 and mean shared-clone rates about 0.9.

A constant-region primer and ProtoScript II reverse transcriptase were used to reverse-transcribe TCRbeta-specific cDNA from about 500 ng total RNA. TCRbeta libraries were built with three nested multiplex PCR rounds, a slightly modified ARM-PCR procedure. Each of the first two PCR rounds ran for around 11 cycles using multiplex TRBV1-TRBV30 forward primers together with a Cbeta reverse primer. A final 25-cycle PCR with Deep VentR polymerase added sample barcodes and Illumina adapters. Amplicons of 200-500 bp were gel-purified with a QIAquick gel extraction kit before sequencing. TCRbeta amplicons were sequenced on an Illumina HiSeq 2500 with 250-bp paired-end reads. The paper's data handling went like this. To recover full CDR3 sequences, reads were quality-trimmed using Trimmomatic v0.33 and paired reads were then merged using FLASH v1.2.11. V, D and J germline segments were assigned to the rearranged TCRbeta sequences using MiGEC v1.2.1b. VDJtools v1.0.0 computed clonotype statistics and Shannon-Wiener diversity indices. To reduce sampling bias, subsequent analyses other than the diversity analysis used only the 250 most abundant clonotypes in each sample. The public reads were run again by TCRdb, first through fastp at Q25 and then through MiXCR, and only productive beta chains were kept. Rows with a matching CDR3 protein are joined into one entry that keeps the most common DNA and genes. TCRdb assigned the V and J calls; the authors' analysis was not used. The sample table contains about 330,000 distinct CDR3 sequences; only one count was recorded for roughly 61% of them. The top ten hold 5.5% to 8% of the sample.

The study at large found these results: Comparison of CD4+ and CD8+ T cell repertoires was precluded by the use of bulk unsorted samples. Only five patients were included in the study, and the authors note that the findings should be validated in a larger study. Compared with blood, tumors had a significantly larger share of the repertoire taken up by the top 250 clones (p = 0.039). Because only the TCR beta chain was sequenced and unpaired alpha chains were not captured, true repertoire diversity is likely underestimated. Consistent with antigen-driven expansion, pairs of tumor regions showed higher repertoire overlap (mean around 36%) than either tumor-adjacent pairs (about 17%) or tumor-blood pairs (approximately 15%).

In the case of this clonotype: Its antigen is unknown. The germline gene is not matched at one end of the junction; a read error may be the cause.

The CDR3, from cysteine to phenylalanine, totals 15 residues. The read is trimmed to its CDR3 DNA, 45 bases read in frame from base 1. Per the germline V gene (reference sequence), SGHAT is the CDR1 and FQDESV is the CDR2. Blood RNA was extracted from unsorted whole blood using TRIzol reagent, and germline DNA was obtained with the DNeasy Blood & Tissue kit. Patients had chronic HBV infection and were treatment-naive at sampling. Before surgery, approximately 3.8 milliliters of peripheral blood were drawn into K2EDTA tubes. This clonotype was sampled from a man in his forties or fifties with primary liver carcinoma and hepatitis B virus infection. Sequenced input: peripheral blood. The chain uses TRBV11-1 and TRBJ1-1; perhaps TRBD1 is the D gene, with 5 bases matching. The CDR3 region has the sequence CAGSLRPQVNTEAFF. The DNA sequence is TGTGCCGGCAGCTTAAGGCCACAGGTGAACACTGAAGCATTCTTT.